This TCR beta chain is drawn from a study of cytotoxic CD8 clonotypes in ibrutinib-treated CLL. Study-level information: Response samples were obtained once patients had received a median about 11 months of treatment, range 6 to 36. The samples contained a few hundred thousand productive templates on average. They also contained an average of roughly 90,000 productive rearrangements.

The CDR3 is made up of 14 amino acids. The germline CDR1 and CDR2 sequences are SQVTM and ANQGSEA. V was cut by 6 bases and J by 8 bases, with 22 bases left in between. The data were produced by immunoSEQ multiplex PCR, yet TCRdb's version contains in-frame clones alone and is incomplete. The repertoire holds some 290,000 clones, with roughly 80% as singletons. The V call is TRBV29-1, the J call TRBJ1-2, with D perhaps TRBD1 (6 bases). Sample: PBMCs, taken before ibrutinib treatment. The TCR comes from a human donor with chronic lymphocytic leukemia. In DNA, the CDR3 is TGCAGCGTGGGGAGTCAGGGAGGAGGACAGGGCTACACCTTC. It yields the protein CSVGSQGGGQGYTF.